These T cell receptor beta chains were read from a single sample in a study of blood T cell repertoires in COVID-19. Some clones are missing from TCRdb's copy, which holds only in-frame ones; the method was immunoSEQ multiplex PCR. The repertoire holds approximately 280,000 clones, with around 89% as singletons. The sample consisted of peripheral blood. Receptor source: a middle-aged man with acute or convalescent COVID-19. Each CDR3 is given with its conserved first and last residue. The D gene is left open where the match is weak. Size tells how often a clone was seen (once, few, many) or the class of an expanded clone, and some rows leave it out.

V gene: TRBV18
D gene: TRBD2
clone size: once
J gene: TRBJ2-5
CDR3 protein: CASSQIRAGQETQYF
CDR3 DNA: TGTGCCAGCTCACAGATCAGAGCGGGGCAAGAGACCCAGTACTTC

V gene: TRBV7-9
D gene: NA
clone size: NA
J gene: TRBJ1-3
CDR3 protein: CASSYGQLSGNTIYF
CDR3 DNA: TGTGCCAGCAGCTACGGACAGCTCTCTGGAAACACCATATATTTT

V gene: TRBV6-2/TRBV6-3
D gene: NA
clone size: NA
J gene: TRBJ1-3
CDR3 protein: CASSYTGISGNTIYF
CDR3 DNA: TGTGCCAGCAGTTATACCGGGATCTCTGGAAACACCATATATTTT

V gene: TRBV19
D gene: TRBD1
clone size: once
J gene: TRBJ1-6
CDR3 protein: CASKRDRGSPLHF
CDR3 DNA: TGTGCCAGTAAAAGGGACAGGGGATCACCCCTCCACTTT

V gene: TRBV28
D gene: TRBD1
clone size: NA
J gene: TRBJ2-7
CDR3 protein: CASSFPLGTGRDEQYF
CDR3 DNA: TGTGCCAGCAGTTTCCCTTTAGGGACAGGGCGGGACGAGCAGTACTTC

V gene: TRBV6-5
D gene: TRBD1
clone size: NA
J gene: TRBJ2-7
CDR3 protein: CASRSEQGAYEQYF
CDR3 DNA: TGTGCCAGCAGGTCCGAGCAGGGGGCCTACGAGCAGTACTTC

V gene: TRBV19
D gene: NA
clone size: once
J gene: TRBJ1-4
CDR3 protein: CASGGQYEKLFF
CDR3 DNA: TGTGCCAGTGGCGGACAATACGAAAAACTGTTTTTT

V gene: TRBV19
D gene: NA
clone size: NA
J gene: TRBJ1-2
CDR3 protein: CASSILSGNGYTF
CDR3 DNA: TGTGCCAGTAGTATTCTTTCAGGGAATGGCTACACCTTC

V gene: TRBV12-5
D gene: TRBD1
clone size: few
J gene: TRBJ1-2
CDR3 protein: CASGLLDRAYGYTF
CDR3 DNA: TGTGCTAGTGGTTTGTTAGACAGGGCCTATGGCTACACCTTC

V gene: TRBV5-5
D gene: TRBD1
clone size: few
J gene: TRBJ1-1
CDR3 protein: CASSFFSPGQLKYEAFF
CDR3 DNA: TGTGCCAGCAGCTTTTTTTCTCCGGGACAGTTGAAGTATGAAGCTTTCTTT

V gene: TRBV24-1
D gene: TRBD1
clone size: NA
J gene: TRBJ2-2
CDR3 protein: CATSDPGQGFTGELFF
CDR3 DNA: TGTGCCACCAGTGATCCGGGACAGGGTTTCACCGGGGAGCTGTTTTTT

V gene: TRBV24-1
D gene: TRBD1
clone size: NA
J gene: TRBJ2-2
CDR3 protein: CATSDPGTVNTGELFF
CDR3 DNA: TGTGCCACCAGTGACCCCGGGACAGTGAACACCGGGGAGCTGTTTTTT

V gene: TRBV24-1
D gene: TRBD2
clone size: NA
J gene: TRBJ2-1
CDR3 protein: CATSDKAGLPYNEQFF
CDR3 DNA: TGTGCCACCAGTGACAAAGCGGGACTCCCCTACAATGAGCAGTTCTTC

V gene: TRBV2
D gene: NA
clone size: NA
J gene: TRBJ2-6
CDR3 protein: CASSELGSGANVLTF
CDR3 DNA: TGTGCCAGCAGTGAACTAGGCTCTGGGGCCAACGTCCTGACTTTC

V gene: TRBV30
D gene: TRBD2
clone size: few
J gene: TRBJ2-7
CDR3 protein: CAWSVAREGGYEQYF
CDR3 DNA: TGTGCCTGGAGTGTAGCCCGGGAGGGCGGGTACGAGCAGTACTTC

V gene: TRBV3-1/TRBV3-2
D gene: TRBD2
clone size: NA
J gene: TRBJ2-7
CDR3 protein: CASSRSGTSGGSSYEQYF
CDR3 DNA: TGTGCCAGCAGTCGTTCCGGGACTAGCGGGGGAAGCTCCTACGAGCAGTACTTC

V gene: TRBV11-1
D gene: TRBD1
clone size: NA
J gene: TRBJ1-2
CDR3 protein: CASSPPGQNYGYTF
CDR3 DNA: TGTGCCAGCAGCCCACCGGGACAGAATTATGGCTACACCTTC

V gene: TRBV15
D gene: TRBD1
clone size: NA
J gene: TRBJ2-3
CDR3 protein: CATSTRQGFTDTQYF
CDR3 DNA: TGTGCCACCAGCACCAGACAGGGTTTCACAGATACGCAGTATTTT

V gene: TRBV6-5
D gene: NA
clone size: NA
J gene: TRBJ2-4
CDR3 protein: CASSFDRRTHIQYF
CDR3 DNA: TGTGCCAGCAGCTTCGACAGGCGGACGCACATTCAGTACTTC

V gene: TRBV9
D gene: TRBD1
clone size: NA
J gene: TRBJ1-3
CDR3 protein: CASSVASGGGNTIYF
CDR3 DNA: TGTGCCAGCAGCGTAGCATCAGGGGGAGGAAACACCATATATTTT

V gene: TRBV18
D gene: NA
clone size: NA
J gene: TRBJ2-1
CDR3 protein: CASSPPNSFFEQFF
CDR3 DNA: TGTGCCAGCTCACCACCAAATTCGTTTTTTGAGCAGTTCTTC

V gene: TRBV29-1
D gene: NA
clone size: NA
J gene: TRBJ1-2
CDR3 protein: CSVVGDPRGGNYGYTF
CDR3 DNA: TGCAGCGTCGTCGGGGACCCGCGGGGCGGCAACTATGGCTACACCTTC